The 10 T cell receptor beta chains below were found in one sample sequenced in a study of cytomegalovirus exposure and HLA in healthy donors. The protocol was immunoSEQ multiplex PCR, while the TCRdb copy is restricted to in-frame clones and leaves out a portion. The sample records approximately 120,000 clones, approximately 91% being singletons. Sequencing used PBMCs. The origin of the receptors is a woman between 18 and 29 years old in good health and CMV-seronegative.

The gene calls are TRBV6-6 and TRBJ2-7, with 9 bases aligning to TRBD2. CDR3 length equals 15 residues. Trimming took 8 bases from V and 2 from J; bases not matched to a gene: 10. Germline lookup yields CDR1 MNHNY and CDR2 SVGAGI (reference sequence). CDR3 protein: CASRGPREGTYEQYF. The CDR3 DNA reads TGTGCCAGCCGTGGGCCGCGGGAGGGTACCTACGAGCAGTACTTC.

The rearrangement uses TRBV30 and TRBJ2-1, with 7 bases lining up with TRBD1. The length of the CDR3 is 15 residues. The V segment lost 2 bases and the J segment 4 bases; nucleotides outside the gene matches: 8. Per germline, CDR1 GTSNPN and CDR2 SVGIG (reference sequence). DNA of the CDR3: TGTGCCTGGAGTCCTTTGGGACAGCAATACAATGAGCAGTTCTTC. Residues: CAWSPLGQQYNEQFF.

The chain carries TRBV5-1 and TRBJ1-1; 8 positions agree with TRBD1. The CDR3 extends over 14 amino acids. CDR1 SGHRS and CDR2 YFSETQ come from the germline V gene. V lost 1 base, J lost 3 bases, and 2 bases stayed unmatched. The CDR3 nucleotides are TGCGCCAGCAGCTTGCAGACAGGGGACACTGAAGCTTTCTTT. Translating it yields CASSLQTGDTEAFF.

The DNA for the CDR3 is TGTGCCAGCAGACTAACAGGGTCCGAGCAGTACTTC. Residues: CASRLTGSEQYF. V usage is TRBV5-6 and J usage is TRBJ2-7; maybe TRBD1 (6 bases). Trimming shortened V by 5 bases and J by 6 bases, and 12 bases separated the two germline ends. This CDR3 has 12 amino acids. Germline loops: CDR1 SGHDT, CDR2 YYEEEE.

The genes are TRBV4-1 and TRBJ1-2, with TRBD1 as a possible D gene (6 bases). The V and J ends lost 0 bases and 4 bases respectively, with 9 bases between them. Germline V gene data show CDR1 as MGHRA and CDR2 as YSYEKL. The CDR3 is 14 amino acids. The DNA for the CDR3 is TGCGCCAGCAGCCAAGAAACAGGGTCCTATGGCTACACCTTC. Residues: CASSQETGSYGYTF.

This chain uses TRBV5-1 with TRBJ2-7; a possible D gene is TRBD2 (6 bases). CDR3 size: 13 residues. V lost 4 bases and J 2 bases, leaving 10 bases between the germline ends. CDR1 is SGHRS, CDR2 YFSETQ, per germline. The CDR3: CASSPAGTYEQYF. The CDR3 bases are TGCGCCAGCAGCCCGGCGGGGACCTACGAGCAGTACTTC.

The rearrangement joins TRBV29-1 to TRBJ2-2; no definite D call. The CDR3 runs to 14 residues. Germline CDR1 and CDR2: SQVTM and ANQGSEA. The CDR3 loop is CSSQVDTNTGELFF. The DNA for the CDR3 is TGCAGTAGTCAGGTCGACACGAACACCGGGGAGCTGTTTTTT.

A single count supports this clone. This rearrangement joins TRBV27 to TRBJ1-2, with 11 bases lining up with TRBD1. With 8 bases clipped from V and 7 bases from J, the junction kept 12 bases outside the gene matches. Germline V lookup: CDR1 MNHEY, CDR2 SMNVEV (reference sequence). This CDR3 contains 15 residues. The CDR3 reads CASSNPGTGGRGYTF. The CDR3 region has the DNA TGTGCCAGCTCTAATCCCGGGACAGGGGGTCGTGGCTACACCTTC.

V and J are TRBV5-5 and TRBJ2-1, with TRBD2 matching 10 bases. V trimming: 7 bases; J trimming: 5 bases; junction bases outside the gene matches: 6. This CDR3 is built from 14 residues. CDR1 SGHKS and CDR2 YYEKEE come from the germline V gene (reference sequence). CDR3 DNA sequence: TGTGCCAGCCAGACTAGCGGGCCTAACAATGAGCAGTTCTTC. Residues: CASQTSGPNNEQFF.

This clone was recorded only once. The chain joins TRBV4-1 to TRBJ2-7, with TRBD2 matching over 7 bases. This CDR3 contains 15 residues. Looked up from germline, CDR1 is MGHRA and CDR2 is YSYEKL. The ends lost 3 bases at V and 2 bases at J; junction bases unmatched: 7. The CDR3 coding sequence is TGCGCCAGCAGCCAGGTACCTAGCGGCACCTACGAGCAGTACTTC. This gives the protein CASSQVPSGTYEQYF.